This TCR beta chain was recorded in a study of T cells expressing NK-cell markers. Study-wide points: In a group of roughly 6 donors, dominant NKG2C+ clonotypes represented about 1.0-7.5% of CD8+ T cells.

Using the 5' RACE reads, TCRdb records one entry per CDR3 protein without DNA. The table lists fewer than 550,000 distinct CDR3 sequences. The CDR3 length is 13 residues. Germline V lookup: CDR1 MNHEY, CDR2 SMNVEV (reference sequence). With regard to this clonotype: Its target is not known.

The sequenced sample was blood T cells: a sorted CD56 or NKG2C T cell subset, CD4+ or CD8+ T cells, or bulk PBMC T cells (not recorded which). The gene calls are TRBV27 and TRBJ2-1; the TCRdb D gene call, TRBD1, has no DNA to confirm it. The origin of this receptor is a woman in her fifties or sixties in good health. This chain's CDR3 is CASSFLPGGVPFF.